The clone carrying this T cell receptor (beta chain) was counted at least ten times. What it binds is unknown. The data stem from a study of T cell repertoires in cytomegalovirus infection. Looking at the study overall: CMV infection plus the matching HLA type was flagged by public TCR beta signatures.

With 5 bases clipped from V and 4 bases from J, the junction kept 12 bases outside the gene matches. This CDR3 has 16 residues. From germline, CDR1 is SGHTA and CDR2 FQGNSA. Notes on the study in general: HLA-C-restricted CMV-specific TCR beta clonotypes prevailed in the ex vivo response. Summed frequency of public TCR beta families distinguished CMV carriers with the relevant HLA.

TCRdb re-analysed the reads in MiXCR, keeping a single row per CDR3 protein. This table has around 310,000 distinct CDR3 sequences, 15% to 20% appearing once. This clonotype was sampled from a human donor in good health (CMV status not recorded). Some clones in this sample may be carry-over from other donors' samples. The sample consisted of PBMCs. The rearrangement joins TRBV7-2 to TRBJ2-7; 9 positions match TRBD1. The CDR3 nucleotides are TGTGCCAGCAGCCCCGGGGTCGGGACAGGGAGATACGAGCAGTACTTC. Its translation: CASSPGVGTGRYEQYF.